Presented here are 21 T cell receptor beta chains from one specimen sequenced in a study of blood T cell repertoires in COVID-19. Clones were sequenced by immunoSEQ multiplex PCR, and TCRdb holds only the in-frame ones, with some missing. The repertoire holds 250,000 or so clones, approximately 81% seen once, with under 5% in the top ten. Material: peripheral blood. Every receptor here comes from a man aged 55 to 70 with acute or convalescent COVID-19.

This chain uses TRBV28 with TRBJ2-7; D is uncertain. This CDR3 region has 12 residues. Germline V CDR1 and CDR2: MDHEN, SYDVKM. V gave up 10 bases and J gave up 5 bases, with 15 bases separating them. In nucleotides, the CDR3 is TGTGCCACCGGTCGTGTATCGGACGAGCAGTACTTC. Its translation is CATGRVSDEQYF.

The chain links TRBV6-5 to TRBJ1-1; possible D gene TRBD1, 5 bases. This CDR3 has 13 residues. Trimming left V 8 bases short and J 2 bases short, with 12 bases between. The germline V gene encodes CDR1 MNHEY and CDR2 SVGAGI. The CDR3 region has the DNA TGTGCCAGCTGGATCAGGGCCAACACTGAAGCTTTCTTT. The encoded protein is CASWIRANTEAFF.

The chain carries TRBV5-1 and TRBJ2-5; no clear D gene. This CDR3 has 12 amino acids. CDR1 is SGHRS, CDR2 YFSETQ, per germline. Trimming took 2 bases from V and 5 from J, leaving 7 bases between them. The CDR3 reads CASSFTQETQYF. The CDR3 bases are TGCGCCAGCAGCTTTACCCAGGAGACCCAGTACTTC.

The gene calls are TRBV5-1 and TRBJ2-6; possibly TRBD1 for D (6 bases). The CDR3 totals 17 residues. The V end was cut by 4 bases, the J end by 0 bases, with 14 bases between. Germline CDR1 SGHRS, CDR2 YFSETQ. CDR3 amino acids: CASSPGHQLSGANVLTF. CDR3 coding DNA: TGCGCCAGCAGCCCGGGACACCAACTCTCTGGGGCCAACGTCCTGACTTTC.

A note on this clone: In the same sample, other DNA sequences code for this CDR3. The chain is built from TRBV6-5 and TRBJ2-5; no reliable D call. Looked up from germline, CDR1 is MNHEY and CDR2 is SVGAGI. V was shortened by 0 bases and J by 2 bases, with 7 bases between the two germline ends. The CDR3 consists of 14 residues. CDR3 bases: TGTGCCAGCAGTTACTCTTTTCGGCAAGAGACCCAGTACTTC. Translated: CASSYSFRQETQYF.

The rearrangement joins TRBV14 to TRBJ2-1, with 13 bases aligning to TRBD2. Trimming took 4 bases from V and 2 from J; bases not matched to a gene: 5. From germline, CDR1 is SGHDN and CDR2 FVKESK. CDR3 size: 17 residues. CDR3: CASSPGLAGRTYNEQFF. CDR3 nucleotides: TGTGCCAGCAGCCCGGGACTAGCGGGGCGGACCTACAATGAGCAGTTCTTC.

The chain couples TRBV2 to TRBJ1-2, with 7 bases lining up with TRBD1. CDR1 and CDR2 from the germline V gene are SNHLY and FYNNEI. The CDR3 is made up of 16 amino acids. Germline trimming cut 6 bases from V and 0 bases from J; bases unmatched to any gene: 10. CDR3: CASRDPRQGSNYGYTF. The CDR3 DNA reads as TGTGCCAGCAGAGACCCCCGACAGGGTTCTAACTATGGCTACACCTTC.

This clone was counted a single time. The chain uses TRBV2 and TRBJ1-2; D is unclear. CDR1 and CDR2 from the germline V gene are SNHLY and FYNNEI. This CDR3 contains 17 residues. Trimming took 7 bases from V and 1 from J, leaving 22 bases between them. The CDR3 sequence is CASNDDGIVRVNYGYTF. The CDR3 bases are TGTGCCAGCAATGACGACGGAATAGTGAGGGTTAACTATGGCTACACCTTC. The variable domain in full, with the rest retrieved from reference TRBV2 and TRBJ1-2, is EPEVTQTPSHQVTQMGQEVILRCVPISNHLYFYWYRQILGQKVEFLVSFYNNEISEKSEIFDDQFSVERPDGSNFTLKIRSTKLEDSAMYFCASNDDGIVRVNYGYTFGSGTRLTVV.

This rearrangement joins TRBV5-1 to TRBJ2-1, with D possibly being TRBD1 (5 bases). The CDR3 sequence is 16 residues long. The V gene's germline CDR1 is SGHRS and CDR2 YFSETQ. Trimming pared 6 bases from V and 6 bases from J, leaving 22 bases between. CDR3 DNA: TGCGCCAGCAACACTGGGTCTTTCCTAGGGGCCAATGAGCAGTTCTTC. Translated: CASNTGSFLGANEQFF.

J is TRBJ2-2 and V is TRBV30, with a possible D match to TRBD1 (5 bases). Germline-derived CDR1 and CDR2 are GTSNPN and SVGIG (reference sequence). CDR3 size: 14 residues. Trimming took 3 bases from V and 0 from J, leaving 8 bases between them. The CDR3 nucleotides are TGTGCCTGGAGATCAGGGCCGAACACCGGGGAGCTGTTTTTT. Translating it yields CAWRSGPNTGELFF.

The count of this clone is one. This sequence joins TRBV5-1 and TRBJ1-3; the D gene is possibly TRBD1 (6 bases). Germline CDR1 is SGHRS and CDR2 is YFSETQ. Trimming stripped 2 bases from V and 0 bases from J, with 12 bases between. The CDR3 length is 16 residues. The chain's CDR3 is CASSLSGTSSGNTIYF. CDR3 nucleotides: TGCGCCAGCAGCTTAAGCGGGACATCCTCTGGAAACACCATATATTTT.

This sequence joins TRBV11-1 and TRBJ2-2; possible D gene TRBD1, 6 bases. V lost 5 bases, J lost 0 bases, and 10 bases lay in between. The CDR3 sequence is 15 residues long. Germline V gene lookup returns CDR1 SGHAT and CDR2 FQDESV (reference sequence). CDR3 loop: CASSQDRTNTGELFF. DNA for the CDR3: TGTGCCAGCAGCCAAGACAGGACGAACACCGGGGAGCTGTTTTTT.

This chain's CDR3 is CASSPVGVYNEQFF. The CDR3 DNA sequence: TGCGCCAGCAGCCCCGTGGGAGTATACAATGAGCAGTTCTTC. This chain uses TRBV4-1 with TRBJ2-1; possible D gene TRBD2, 5 bases. This CDR3 comprises 14 residues. The V end lost 4 bases, the J end lost 4 bases, and 11 bases lay between the germline ends. The germline V gene encodes CDR1 MGHRA and CDR2 YSYEKL.

The chain is built from TRBV14 and TRBJ2-7; D remains unclear. The CDR3 covers 13 residues. V gave up 1 base and J gave up 3 bases, with 7 bases separating them. The V gene's germline CDR1 is SGHDN and CDR2 FVKESK. CDR3 sequence (DNA): TGTGCCAGCAGCCAAGTGGGCGTCTACGAGCAGTACTTC. Its translation: CASSQVGVYEQYF.

The DNA for the CDR3 is TGTGCCAGCGGGGACAGGGTAGGCGAGCAGTACTTC. Translation: CASGDRVGEQYF. The chain employs TRBV19 and TRBJ2-7; 9 bases are a match to TRBD1. V was pared by 9 bases and J by 6 bases, with 6 bases of the junction left unmatched. This CDR3 spans 12 amino acids. Germline-derived CDR1 and CDR2 are LNHDA and SQIVND (reference sequence). Variable domain in full (rest from reference TRBV19 and TRBJ2-7): DGGITQSPKYLFRKEGQNVTLSCEQNLNHDAMYWYRQDPGQGLRLIYYSQIVNDFQKGDIAEGYSVSREKKESFPLTVTSAQKNPTAFYLCASGDRVGEQYFGPGTRLTVT.

In its sample, this clone was seen a few times. Written as DNA, the CDR3 is TGTGCCAGCAGTGACCGGGCGGGAGAGGGGACAGATACGCAGTATTTT. Its translation: CASSDRAGEGTDTQYF. The chain recombines TRBV6-4 with TRBJ2-3; the match to TRBD2 covers 7 bases. Germline assignment: CDR1 MRHNA and CDR2 SNTAGT. The CDR3 is 16 residues long. The J segment lost 3 bases and the V segment lost 2 bases, leaving 8 bases of the junction unmatched.

This chain uses TRBV7-6 with TRBJ2-7; maybe TRBD1 (6 bases). V lost 0 bases and J lost 2, with 26 bases in between. Per germline, CDR1 SGHVS and CDR2 FNYEAQ. The CDR3 sequence is 20 residues long. This chain's CDR3 is CASSLALEQGRATPAYEQYF. DNA for the CDR3: TGTGCCAGCAGCTTAGCGCTGGAACAGGGAAGGGCTACACCGGCCTACGAGCAGTACTTC. Full variable domain (remainder filled in from reference TRBV7-6 and TRBJ2-7): GAGVSQSPRYKVTKRGQDVALRCDPISGHVSLYWYRQALGQGPEFLTYFNYEAQQDKSGLPNDRFSAERPEGSISTLTIQRTEQRDSAMYRCASSLALEQGRATPAYEQYFGPGTRLTVT.

The rearrangement links TRBV7-2 to TRBJ1-1; TRBD1 agrees at 7 bases. The CDR3 is made up of 15 amino acids. V dropped 5 bases and J dropped 1; count of bases not matched to a gene: 7. Germline V gene data show CDR1 as SGHTA and CDR2 as FQGNSA. The CDR3 spells CASSQWGTANTEAFF. The CDR3 coding sequence is TGTGCCAGCAGCCAATGGGGGACAGCGAACACTGAAGCTTTCTTT.

This chain joins TRBV3-1 (or the pseudogene TRBV3-2) and TRBJ2-1, with TRBD2 identical over 8 bases. Germline loops: CDR1 LGHDT, CDR2 YNNKEL (reference sequence). J was trimmed by 9 bases and V by 4 bases; bases with no gene match: 8. The CDR3 is 14 amino acids. The CDR3: CASSLLGGAGEQFF. The CDR3 DNA follows: TGTGCCAGCAGCCTTCTCGGGGGGGCGGGTGAGCAGTTCTTC.

The table lists this clone with a count of one. CDR3 sequence (DNA): TGTGCCAGCAGTCCCCCGGGACTAGTGAGCTCCGGGGAGCTGTTTTTT. As protein: CASSPPGLVSSGELFF. V is TRBV7-9 and J is TRBJ2-2; 8 positions agree with TRBD2. Trimming at V came to 6 bases and at J to 6 bases, leaving 12 bases not matched to a gene. This CDR3 is 16 amino acids long. The germline CDR1 and CDR2 sequences are SEHNR and FQNEAQ (reference sequence).

The chain is built from TRBV6-5 and TRBJ2-2; D possibly corresponds to TRBD1 (5 bases). V lost 5 bases and J 5 bases, leaving 15 bases between the germline ends. Per germline, CDR1 MNHEY and CDR2 SVGAGI. The CDR3 is made up of 15 amino acids. This chain's CDR3 is CASSTQGRLTGELFF. CDR3 DNA: TGTGCCAGCAGTACCCAGGGTCGGTTGACCGGGGAGCTGTTTTTT.